Following are 5 T cell receptor beta chains from one sample sequenced in a study of blood T cell repertoires in COVID-19. Using immunoSEQ multiplex PCR, the repertoire was profiled, and TCRdb retains in-frame clones only, with some absent. The repertoire holds some 200,000 clones, 60% to 85% seen once, with roughly 8.7% in the top ten. Sequenced sample: peripheral blood. These receptors were obtained from a woman aged 45 to 65 with active or convalescent COVID-19.

This chain connects TRBV7-9 to TRBJ1-6; the match to TRBD1 covers 9 bases. The CDR3 is made up of 15 amino acids. Trimming removed 2 bases from V and 11 bases from J; junction bases left unmatched: 7. CDR1 is SEHNR and CDR2 is FQNEAQ in the germline V gene (reference sequence). CDR3 region: CASSLPGQGTTPLHF. CDR3 bases: TGTGCCAGCAGCTTACCCGGACAGGGGACAACACCCCTCCACTTT.

The CDR3 sequence is CASSEDAGVQPQHF. For the CDR3, the DNA is TGTGCCAGCAGTGAAGATGCAGGGGTTCAGCCCCAGCATTTT. V usage is TRBV2 and J usage is TRBJ1-5; D may be TRBD1 (6 bases). The ends were cut back, 1 base at V and 6 bases at J, with 10 bases in the middle. Germline V gene lookup returns CDR1 SNHLY and CDR2 FYNNEI. The CDR3 extends over 14 amino acids. Filled out from reference TRBV2 and TRBJ1-5, the complete variable domain reads EPEVTQTPSHQVTQMGQEVILRCVPISNHLYFYWYRQILGQKVEFLVSFYNNEISEKSEIFDDQFSVERPDGSNFTLKIRSTKLEDSAMYFCASSEDAGVQPQHFGDGTRLSIL.

The V call is TRBV4-3, the J call TRBJ2-1; TRBD2 agrees at 12 bases. V shed 4 bases, J shed 5 bases, and the junction held 12 bases outside the gene matches. The V gene's germline CDR1 is LGHNA and CDR2 YSLEER. CDR3 size: 18 residues. CDR3 coding DNA: TGCGCCAGCAGCCCCATTCCCGGACTAGCGGGGAAGCACAATGAGCAGTTCTTC. Amino acids: CASSPIPGLAGKHNEQFF.

This chain joins TRBV19 and TRBJ1-5, with D perhaps TRBD1 (6 bases). V dropped 6 bases and J dropped 4 bases, with 16 bases sitting between them. Germline V gene sequence: CDR1 LNHDA, CDR2 SQIVND (reference sequence). The CDR3 is 15 amino acids. DNA of the CDR3: TGTGCCAGTAGAACAGGGATCACGGTTAATCAGCCCCAGCATTTT. It specifies CASRTGITVNQPQHF.

This chain connects TRBV18 to TRBJ2-5; D possibly corresponds to TRBD1 (5 bases). CDR3 length: 14 residues. Trimming stripped 0 bases from V and 2 bases from J, with 7 bases between. The germline CDR1 and CDR2 sequences are KGHSH and LQKENI. CDR3 in DNA: TGTGCCAGCTCACCACCGCAGGGTCAAGAGACCCAGTACTTC. Amino acid sequence: CASSPPQGQETQYF.